This TCR beta chain was documented in a study of persistence of HIV-infected CD4 T cells. Study details: Multiple blood draws of up to roughly 180 mL, except a couple of donors with single leukapheresis.

Cells were stimulated with CMV-infected fibroblast lysates at 8 to 10 ug/mL. Responding CD4+ T cells were sorted by upregulation of both CD40 ligand and CD69. The CDR3 runs 15 residues. Germline CDR1 SGHTS, CDR2 YDEGEE. V was shortened by 0 bases and J by 5 bases, with 12 bases between the two germline ends. In regard to this clone: Its matching antigen is unknown.

Sequencing used immunoSEQ version 4 in survey mode. Genomic DNA was diluted to roughly 9.4 ng/uL, up to roughly 1 ug per sample. The repertoire was sequenced with immunoSEQ multiplex PCR; TCRdb's copy has only in-frame clones and lacks some. The sample lists some 13,000 clones, approximately 71% occurring once. The sequence derives from an adult man with HIV who was CMV-seropositive. The chain carries TRBV5-8 and TRBJ2-4, with D possibly TRBD2 on 6 matching bases. This sample comprised CD4+ T cells sorted from PBMCs after 18-hour stimulation, obtained from a patient who received antiretroviral therapy. CDR3 residues: CASSLVGRKQNIQYF. The CDR3 DNA sequence: TGTGCCAGCAGCTTGGTGGGGAGGAAACAAAACATTCAGTACTTC.